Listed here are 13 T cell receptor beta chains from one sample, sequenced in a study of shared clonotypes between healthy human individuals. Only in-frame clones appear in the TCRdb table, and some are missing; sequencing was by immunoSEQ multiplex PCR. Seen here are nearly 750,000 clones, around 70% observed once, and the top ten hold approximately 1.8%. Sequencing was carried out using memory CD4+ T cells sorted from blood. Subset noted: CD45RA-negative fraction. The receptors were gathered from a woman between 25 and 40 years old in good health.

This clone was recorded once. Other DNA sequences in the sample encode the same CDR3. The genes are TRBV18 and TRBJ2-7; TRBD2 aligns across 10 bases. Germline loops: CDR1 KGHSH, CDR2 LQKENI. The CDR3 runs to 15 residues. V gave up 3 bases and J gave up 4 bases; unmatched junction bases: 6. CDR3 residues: CASSPRTSGSYEQYF. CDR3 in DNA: TGTGCCAGCTCACCTCGGACTAGCGGTTCATACGAGCAGTACTTC.

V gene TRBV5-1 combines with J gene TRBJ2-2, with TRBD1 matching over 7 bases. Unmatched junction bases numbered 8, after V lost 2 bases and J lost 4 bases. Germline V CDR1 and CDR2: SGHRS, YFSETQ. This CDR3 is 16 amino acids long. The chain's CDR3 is CASSFQSEGATGELFF. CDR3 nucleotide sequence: TGCGCCAGCAGCTTCCAGTCCGAGGGGGCCACCGGGGAGCTGTTTTTT.

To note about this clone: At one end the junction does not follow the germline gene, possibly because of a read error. DNA for the CDR3: TGCGCCAGCAGCCAAGCTCGGACTAGCAAGAGGATCTTC. This encodes CASSQARTSKRIF. This chain uses TRBV4-1 with TRBJ2-1, with TRBD2 matching 8 bases. This CDR3 is built from 13 residues. Germline V CDR1 and CDR2: MGHRA, YSYEKL.

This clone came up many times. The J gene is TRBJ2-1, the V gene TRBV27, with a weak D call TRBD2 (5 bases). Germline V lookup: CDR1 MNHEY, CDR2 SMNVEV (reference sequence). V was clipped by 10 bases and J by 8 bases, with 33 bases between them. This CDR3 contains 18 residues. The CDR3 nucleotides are TGTGCCACCTCAATGAACCTGGGCCTGGGGATATTAGCGCATGAGCAGTTCTTC. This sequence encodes CATSMNLGLGILAHEQFF.

CDR3 residues: CASSPRATSEQYF. In DNA form, the CDR3 reads TGTGCCAGCAGCCCCCGGGCCACCTCCGAGCAGTACTTC. The J gene is TRBJ2-7, the V gene TRBV7-9, with D unclear. The CDR3 sequence is 13 residues long. Germline lookup yields CDR1 SEHNR and CDR2 FQNEAQ (reference sequence). Trimming removed 5 bases from V and 6 bases from J, with 14 bases in between. Full variable domain (outside the CDR3, taken from reference TRBV7-9 and TRBJ2-7): DTGVSQNPRHKITKRGQNVTFRCDPISEHNRLYWYRQTLGQGPEFLTYFQNEAQLEKSRLLSDRFSAERPKGSFSTLEIQRTEQGDSAMYLCASSPRATSEQYFGPGTRLTVT.

The CDR3 sequence: CASSWNGYGYTF. Written as DNA, the CDR3 is TGCGCCAGCAGCTGGAATGGTTATGGCTACACCTTC. The rearrangement links TRBV5-1 to TRBJ1-2; D is undetermined. Germline V gene sequence: CDR1 SGHRS, CDR2 YFSETQ. V lost 3 bases, J lost 5 bases, and 8 bases lay in between. This CDR3 contains 12 residues.

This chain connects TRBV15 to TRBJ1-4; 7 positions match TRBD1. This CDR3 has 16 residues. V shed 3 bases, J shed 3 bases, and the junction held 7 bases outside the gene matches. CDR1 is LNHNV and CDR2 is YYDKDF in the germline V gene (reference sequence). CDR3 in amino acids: CATSREYRGSNEKLFF. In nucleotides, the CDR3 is TGTGCCACCAGCAGGGAATACAGGGGCTCTAATGAAAAACTGTTTTTT.

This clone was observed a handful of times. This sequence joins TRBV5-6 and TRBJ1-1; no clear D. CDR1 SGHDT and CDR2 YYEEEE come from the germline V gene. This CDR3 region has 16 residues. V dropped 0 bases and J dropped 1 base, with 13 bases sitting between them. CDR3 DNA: TGTGCCAGCAGCTTGGTTGGTTGGGGAGGGAACACTGAAGCTTTCTTT. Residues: CASSLVGWGGNTEAFF.

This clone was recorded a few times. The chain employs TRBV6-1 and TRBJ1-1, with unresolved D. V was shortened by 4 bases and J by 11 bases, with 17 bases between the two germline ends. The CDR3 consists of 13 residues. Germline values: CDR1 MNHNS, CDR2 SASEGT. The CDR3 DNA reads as TGTGCCAGCAGTGGTGAGGGCTTTTTGGGTGCTTTCTTT. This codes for CASSGEGFLGAFF.

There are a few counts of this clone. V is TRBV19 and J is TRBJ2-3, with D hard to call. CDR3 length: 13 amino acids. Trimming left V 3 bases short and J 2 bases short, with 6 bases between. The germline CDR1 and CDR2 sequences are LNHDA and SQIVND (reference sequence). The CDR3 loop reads CASSMRYTDTQYF. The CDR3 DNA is TGTGCCAGTAGTATGAGATACACAGATACGCAGTATTTT.

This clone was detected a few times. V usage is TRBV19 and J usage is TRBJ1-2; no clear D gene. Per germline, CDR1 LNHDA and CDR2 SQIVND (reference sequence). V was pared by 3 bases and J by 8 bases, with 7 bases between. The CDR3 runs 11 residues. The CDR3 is CASSIRGGYTF. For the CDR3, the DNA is TGTGCCAGTAGTATCCGTGGAGGCTACACCTTC.

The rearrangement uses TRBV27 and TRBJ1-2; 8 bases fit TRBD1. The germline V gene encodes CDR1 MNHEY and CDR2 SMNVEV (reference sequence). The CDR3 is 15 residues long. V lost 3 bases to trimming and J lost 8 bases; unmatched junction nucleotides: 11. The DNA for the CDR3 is TGTGCCAGCAGTTTTAGTCACGGACAGGGACAAGGCTACACCTTC. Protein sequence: CASSFSHGQGQGYTF.

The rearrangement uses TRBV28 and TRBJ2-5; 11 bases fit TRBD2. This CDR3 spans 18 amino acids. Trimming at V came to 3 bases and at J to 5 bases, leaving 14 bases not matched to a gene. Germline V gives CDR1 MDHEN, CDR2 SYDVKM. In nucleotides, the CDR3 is TGTGCCAGCAGTTTGCGTAGCGGGAGGGCCGGGGCACGGGAGACCCAGTACTTC. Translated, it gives CASSLRSGRAGARETQYF.